This T cell receptor beta chain stems from a study of memory CD4+ T cells and cytomegalovirus serostatus. Overall study: This sample comes from healthy Belgian adults, under 10 CMV seropositive, roughly 22 seronegative.

CDR1 is SGHRS and CDR2 is YFSETQ in the germline V gene. The CDR3 runs to 13 residues. Trimming removed 2 bases at V and 5 bases at J, with 10 bases between. Clones were sequenced by immunoSEQ multiplex PCR, and TCRdb holds only the in-frame ones, with some missing. The repertoire holds about 25,000 clones, with about 80% as singletons. The sort gate was single viable CD3+CD4+CD8-CD45RO+ cells for memory CD4+ T cells. Sequenced: memory CD4+ T cells from blood. The V gene is TRBV5-1, the J gene TRBJ1-1; D not certain. The TCR sequence derives from an adult in good health and CMV-seronegative. CDR3 protein: CASSLTQETEAFF. As DNA, the CDR3 is TGCGCCAGCAGCTTAACCCAGGAAACTGAAGCTTTCTTT.